The source of this TCR beta chain is a study of technical replicates of blood from a handful of donors. CDR1 SGDLS and CDR2 YYNGEE come from the germline V gene. The V gene lost 0 bases and the J gene lost 4 bases, with 13 bases spanning the gap. This CDR3 is 16 amino acids long. Using immunoSEQ multiplex PCR, the repertoire was profiled, and TCRdb retains in-frame clones only, with some absent. The sample lists tens of thousands of clones, around 94% occurring once. This clone has a single count. Input material: T cells isolated from PBMCs. The gene calls are TRBV9 and TRBJ2-2, with D hard to call. The receptor was derived from a human donor in good health. The CDR3 protein is CASSVVESRGTGELFF. The CDR3 region has the DNA TGTGCCAGCAGCGTAGTAGAGTCTCGAGGCACCGGGGAGCTGTTTTTT.